The present T cell receptor (beta chain) was sequenced within a study of T cell repertoires in cytomegalovirus infection. Background on the study: In public TCR beta signatures, there were indications of both CMV infection and matching HLA type.

Germline CDR1 MDHEN, CDR2 SYDVKM. With 3 bases removed from V and 1 base from J, the gap between germline ends came to 9 bases. The CDR3 is 15 amino acids. TCRdb re-analysed the reads in MiXCR, keeping a single row per CDR3 protein. The sample lists hundreds of thousands of distinct CDR3 sequences; roughly 16% were seen once. This clonotype was seen a handful of times. No antigen is known for it. Study results and limitations: The study found HLA-C-restricted CMV-specific TCR beta clonotypes dominating the ex vivo response.

The chain combines TRBV28 with TRBJ2-2, with D unclear. Input material: PBMCs. This clonotype originated in a human donor in good health (CMV status not recorded). Some clones in this sample may be carry-over from other donors' samples. CDR3 nucleotide sequence: TGTGCCAGCAGTTTTGCACTCCAGAACACCGGGGAGCTGTTTTTT. Translated: CASSFALQNTGELFF.